Following are 19 T cell receptor beta chains from one sample sequenced in a study of human T cells and chemical hapten exposure. TCRdb re-derived calls from the RACE reads in MiXCR, one entry per CDR3 protein. The sample shows roughly 43,000 distinct CDR3 sequences, about 3.7% of them seen only once. Time point reported: healthy volunteer bleed at 6 weeks. Someone pulled total RNA out of unfractionated whole blood. Sequencing was performed on whole blood. The receptors derive from a human donor in good health. Some clones in this sample may be carry-over from other donors' samples.

There are a few counts of this clonotype. The J gene is TRBJ1-1, the V gene TRBV3-1; a weak D match, TRBD1 (5 bases). Germline loops: CDR1 LGHDT, CDR2 YNNKEL (reference sequence). V lost 1 base and J lost 4, with 10 bases in between. This CDR3 has 14 residues. For the CDR3, the DNA is TGTGCCAGCAGCCAAGGCAGGGTAGGCACTGAAGCTTTCTTT. Its translation: CASSQGRVGTEAFF. The complete variable domain, with remaining parts taken from reference TRBV3-1 and TRBJ1-1, reads DTAVSQTPKYLVTQMGNDKSIKCEQNLGHDTMYWYKQDSKKFLKIMFSYNNKELIINETVPNRFSPKSPDKAHLNLHINSLELGDSAVYFCASSQGRVGTEAFFGQGTRLTVV.

This clonotype was picked up a small number of times. V and J are TRBV30 and TRBJ2-6; D call uncertain. From germline, CDR1 is GTSNPN and CDR2 SVGIG (reference sequence). V was pared by 4 bases and J by 0 bases, with 7 bases between. This CDR3 is built from 14 residues. CDR3 bases: TGTGCCTGGATGACGGACTCTGGGGCCAACGTCCTGACTTTC. This translates into CAWMTDSGANVLTF.

This clonotype has a count of ten or more. V and J are TRBV13 and TRBJ2-1, with TRBD2 matching over 12 bases. CDR3 size: 14 residues. The germline V gene has CDR1 PRHDT and CDR2 FYEKMQ (reference sequence). Trimming at V came to 8 bases and at J to 2 bases, leaving 1 base not matched to a gene. CDR3 residues: CASSSGRAYNEQFF. The DNA for the CDR3 is TGTGCCAGCTCTAGCGGGAGGGCCTACAATGAGCAGTTCTTC.

Many counts were recorded for this clonotype. The chain links TRBV10-3 to TRBJ1-2; 9 nucleotides align to TRBD1. The CDR3 extends over 14 amino acids. V lost 10 bases to trimming and J lost 1 base; unmatched junction nucleotides: 7. Germline lookup yields CDR1 ENHRY and CDR2 SYGVKD. CDR3 nucleotides: TGTGCCAGTAAAGGACAGGGGTTTAACTATGGCTACACCTTC. This translates into CASKGQGFNYGYTF.

This clonotype was observed a few times. The chain employs TRBV28 and TRBJ2-7; D remains unclear. Trimming pared 3 bases from V and 5 bases from J, leaving 14 bases between. Germline V gene data show CDR1 as MDHEN and CDR2 as SYDVKM. The CDR3 length is 14 residues. CDR3 sequence: CASSLVSFVHEQYF. Here the CDR3 DNA reads TGTGCCAGCAGTTTGGTTAGTTTCGTCCACGAGCAGTACTTC.

This clonotype was recorded at least ten times. The V call is TRBV19, the J call TRBJ2-2, with D perhaps given as TRBD1 or TRBD2 (5 bases each). V shed 10 bases and J shed 7 bases, with 16 bases lying between them. The CDR3 runs 13 residues. In germline, CDR1 is LNHDA, CDR2 SQIVND (reference sequence). CDR3 residues: CATFPGQDGELFF. CDR3 DNA: TGTGCCACCTTCCCGGGGCAGGACGGGGAGCTGTTTTTT. Full variable domain (rest looked up from reference TRBV19 and TRBJ2-2): DGGITQSPKYLFRKEGQNVTLSCEQNLNHDAMYWYRQDPGQGLRLIYYSQIVNDFQKGDIAEGYSVSREKKESFPLTVTSAQKNPTAFYLCATFPGQDGELFFGEGSRLTVL.

The sample holds many counts of this clonotype. The chain uses TRBV11-2 and TRBJ1-1; D call uncertain. Germline V gives CDR1 SGHAT, CDR2 FQNNGV. Trimming left V 3 bases short and J 3 bases short, with 2 bases between. The CDR3 length is 11 residues. The CDR3 sequence is CASSLHTEAFF. In DNA, the CDR3 is TGTGCCAGCAGCTTGCACACTGAAGCTTTCTTT.

This clonotype has at least ten counts. J is TRBJ1-3 and V is TRBV29-1; D might be TRBD1 (6 bases). V was shortened by 2 bases and J by 4 bases, with 12 bases between the two germline ends. CDR3 length: 14 residues. CDR1 is SQVTM and CDR2 is ANQGSEA in the germline V gene. CDR3 nucleotides: TGCAGCGTTGAAACAGGGCCGCCCGGAAACACCATATATTTT. Translation: CSVETGPPGNTIYF. Full variable domain (remainder filled in from reference TRBV29-1 and TRBJ1-3): SAVISQKPSRDICQRGTSLTIQCQVDSQVTMMFWYRQQPGQSLTLIATANQGSEATYESGFVIDKFPISRPNLTFSTLTVSNMSPEDSSIYLCSVETGPPGNTIYFGEGSWLTVV.

This clonotype was observed a handful of times. This rearrangement joins TRBV19 to TRBJ2-1; TRBD1 agrees at 11 bases. With 7 bases clipped from V and 5 bases from J, the junction kept 10 bases outside the gene matches. Looked up from germline, CDR1 is LNHDA and CDR2 is SQIVND (reference sequence). The CDR3 has 16 amino acids. CDR3: CASTSIRDRGDNEQFF. CDR3 nucleotides: TGTGCCAGTACCTCCATCCGGGACAGGGGGGACAATGAGCAGTTCTTC.

This clonotype has at least ten counts. The chain carries TRBV20-1 and TRBJ2-3; TRBD2 aligns across 11 bases. Looked up from germline, CDR1 is DFQATT and CDR2 is SNEGSKA (reference sequence). Trimming cost V 1 base and J 8 bases; bases outside gene matches: 8. The CDR3 has 15 amino acids. CDR3: CSARVLAGEFGTQYF. CDR3 DNA: TGCAGTGCTAGAGTACTAGCGGGAGAGTTTGGTACGCAGTATTTT.

This clonotype was recorded many times. This rearrangement joins TRBV6-1 to TRBJ2-7; D gene unclear. This CDR3 region has 14 residues. Trimming removed 0 bases from V and 0 bases from J, with 6 bases in between. Germline V gene lookup returns CDR1 MNHNS and CDR2 SASEGT. The CDR3 bases are TGTGCCAGCAGTGAAGCCGGCGGCTCCTACGAGCAGTACTTC. It yields the protein CASSEAGGSYEQYF.

There are many counts of this clonotype. The chain couples TRBV28 to TRBJ1-6; TRBD1 matches 8 bases. The J segment lost 9 bases and the V segment lost 4 bases, leaving 2 bases of the junction unmatched. CDR1 and CDR2 (germline): MDHEN, SYDVKM. This CDR3 comprises 13 residues. CDR3 amino acids: CASSSDRASPLHF. DNA for the CDR3: TGTGCCAGCAGTTCGGACAGGGCTTCACCCCTCCACTTT.

This clonotype showed up just a few times. V is TRBV29-1 and J is TRBJ1-1, with D uncertain. The germline CDR1 and CDR2 sequences are SQVTM and ANQGSEA. V lost 8 bases and J lost 1, with 14 bases in between. The CDR3 has 13 amino acids. CDR3 loop: CSSPAPGNTEAFF. CDR3 nucleotides: TGCAGCTCTCCCGCTCCCGGGAACACTGAAGCTTTCTTT.

The DNA of the CDR3 is TGTGCCAGCAGCGCCACAGGGGGCGAAAAACTGTTTTTT. Translated: CASSATGGEKLFF. The chain is built from TRBV9 and TRBJ1-4, with TRBD1 matching 9 bases. Germline trimming cut 3 bases from V and 8 bases from J; bases unmatched to any gene: 2. This CDR3 spans 13 amino acids. Germline V gene lookup returns CDR1 SGDLS and CDR2 YYNGEE.

This clonotype was found many times. J is TRBJ1-1 and V is TRBV13, with D possibly TRBD1 on 6 matching bases. V was cut by 6 bases and J by 5 bases, with 16 bases left in between. CDR3 length: 14 amino acids. CDR1 and CDR2 from the germline V gene are PRHDT and FYEKMQ (reference sequence). This CDR3 is CASSLPTGNTEAFF. CDR3 coding DNA: TGTGCCAGCAGTCTTCCGACAGGTAATACTGAAGCTTTCTTT.

The chain has TRBV4-1 and TRBJ2-3; no clear D gene. The CDR3 runs to 17 residues. Per germline, CDR1 MGHRA and CDR2 YSYEKL. Trimming cost V 0 bases and J 0 bases, with 13 bases left between them. As DNA, the CDR3 is TGCGCCAGCAGCCAAGAACAAACAGCCTCTAGCACAGATACGCAGTATTTT. This translates into CASSQEQTASSTDTQYF.

This clonotype is labeled medium-sized. The CDR3 protein is CAWSVVYEQYF. Written as DNA, the CDR3 is TGTGCCTGGAGTGTAGTGTACGAGCAGTACTTC. The chain combines TRBV30 with TRBJ2-7, with D unclear. Trimming shortened V by 0 bases and J by 4 bases, and 4 bases separated the two germline ends. From germline, CDR1 is GTSNPN and CDR2 SVGIG (reference sequence). CDR3 length equals 11 residues.

This clonotype was counted many times. The CDR3 reads CASTDPYASGRAIRDTQYF. DNA for the CDR3: TGTGCCAGCACAGACCCTTACGCTAGCGGGAGGGCCATACGAGATACGCAGTATTTT. The chain is built from TRBV6-1 and TRBJ2-3; 12 bases fit TRBD2. The CDR3 is 19 residues long. CDR1 and CDR2 (germline): MNHNS, SASEGT. The V gene end was trimmed by 7 bases and the J gene end by 5 bases; junction bases not matched to a gene: 19.

This clonotype was counted only a few times. This chain uses TRBV30 with TRBJ2-7, with D perhaps matching TRBD2 (5 bases). V dropped 2 bases and J dropped 3 bases, with 11 bases sitting between them. This CDR3 region has 13 residues. The germline CDR1 and CDR2 sequences are GTSNPN and SVGIG (reference sequence). In nucleotides, the CDR3 is TGTGCCTGGAGTACGACGGGGTACTACGAGCAGTACTTC. It yields the protein CAWSTTGYYEQYF.